The entry below describes one TCR beta chain. The source of the sample is a study of beta chain features in type 1 diabetes. Expressed TCRB transcripts were sequenced because the entire RNA isolate underwent reverse transcription. Profiled with immunoSEQ multiplex PCR; TCRdb holds only in-frame clones, not every one. The data contain about 220,000 clones, roughly 10% of them singletons. The CDR3 covers 17 residues. In germline, CDR1 is KGHSH, CDR2 LQKENI. V lost 1 base, J lost 3 bases, and 5 bases stayed unmatched. The receptor's source is a young man in good health. Sample: central memory CD4+ T cells from blood. This chain uses TRBV18 with TRBJ2-2, with 10 bases lining up with TRBD2. The CDR3 is CASSPRPSGSHTGELFF. The CDR3 nucleotides read TGTGCCAGCTCACCACGGCCTAGCGGGAGCCACACCGGGGAGCTGTTTTTT.